The clone carrying this TCR beta chain was picked up many times. Antigen specificity is unknown. The sample belongs to a study of naive and memory T cell subsets. Whole-study results and caveats: Possibly reflecting memory cells re-expressing CD45RA, a few larger clonotypes occurred in naive repertoires, especially CD8.

An equimolar mix of two oligonucleotides served as the beta constant-region primer for TRBC1 and TRBC2. Four rounds of PCR amplified the ligated cDNA using nested alpha and beta constant-region primers plus SP2. TCRdb called the UMI-ligation and nested PCR reads again in MiXCR, with one record for every CDR3 protein. There are about 100,000 distinct CDR3 sequences in the sample; about 14% occur only once, and 2.5% to 3% lies in the top ten. The CDR3 has 14 amino acids. Unmatched junction bases numbered 2, after V lost 0 bases and J lost 1 base. CDR1 and CDR2 from the germline V gene are DFQATT and SNEGSKA (reference sequence).

Sequencing was performed on naive CD8+ T cells from blood. The chain recombines TRBV20-1 with TRBJ2-5, with TRBD2 identical over 7 bases. The receptor was isolated from a human donor in good health. CDR3 residues: CSARDQRGQETQYF. The CDR3 DNA reads as TGCAGTGCTAGAGATCAGCGGGGCCAAGAGACCCAGTACTTC.